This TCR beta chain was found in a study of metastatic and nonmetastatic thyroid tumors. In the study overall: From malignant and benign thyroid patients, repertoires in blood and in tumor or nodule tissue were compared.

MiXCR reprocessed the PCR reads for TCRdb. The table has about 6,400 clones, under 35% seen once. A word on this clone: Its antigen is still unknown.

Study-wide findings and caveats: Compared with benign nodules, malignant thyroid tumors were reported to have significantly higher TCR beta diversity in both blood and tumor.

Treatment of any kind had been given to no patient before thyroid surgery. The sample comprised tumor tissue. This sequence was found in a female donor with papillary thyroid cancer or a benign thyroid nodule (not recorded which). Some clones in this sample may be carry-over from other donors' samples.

DNA for the CDR3: TGCAGCGTTGGAGCTCGGGACACTGAAGCTTTCTTT. Translated: CSVGARDTEAFF. The rearrangement joins TRBV29-1 to TRBJ1-1; D gene unclear. Germline CDR1 is SQVTM and CDR2 is ANQGSEA. This CDR3 contains 12 residues. The germline V and J ends were trimmed by 4 bases and 3 bases, with 9 bases remaining between them.